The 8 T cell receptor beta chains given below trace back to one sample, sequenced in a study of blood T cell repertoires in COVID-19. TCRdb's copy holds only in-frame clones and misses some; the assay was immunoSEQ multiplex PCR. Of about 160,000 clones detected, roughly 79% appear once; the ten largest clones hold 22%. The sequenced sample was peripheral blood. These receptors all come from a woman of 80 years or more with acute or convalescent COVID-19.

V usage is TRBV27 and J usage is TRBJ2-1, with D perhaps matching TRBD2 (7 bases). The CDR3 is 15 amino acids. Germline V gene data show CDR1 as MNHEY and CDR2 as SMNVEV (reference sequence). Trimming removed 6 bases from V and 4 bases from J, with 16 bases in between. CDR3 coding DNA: TGTGCCAGCAGCCCGGACCGGGGGGCTTACAATGAGCAGTTCTTC. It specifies CASSPDRGAYNEQFF.

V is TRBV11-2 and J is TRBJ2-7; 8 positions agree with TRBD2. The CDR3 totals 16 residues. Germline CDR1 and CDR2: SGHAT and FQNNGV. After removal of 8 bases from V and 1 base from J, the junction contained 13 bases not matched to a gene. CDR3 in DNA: TGTGCCAGCTCGCCCCTGAGCGGGAGCGGATCCTACGAGCAGTACTTC. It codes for CASSPLSGSGSYEQYF. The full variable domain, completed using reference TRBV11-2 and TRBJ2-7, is EAGVAQSPRYKIIEKRQSVAFWCNPISGHATLYWYQQILGQGPKLLIQFQNNGVVDDSQLPKDRFSAERLKGVDSTLKIQPAKLEDSAVYLCASSPLSGSGSYEQYFGPGTRLTVT.

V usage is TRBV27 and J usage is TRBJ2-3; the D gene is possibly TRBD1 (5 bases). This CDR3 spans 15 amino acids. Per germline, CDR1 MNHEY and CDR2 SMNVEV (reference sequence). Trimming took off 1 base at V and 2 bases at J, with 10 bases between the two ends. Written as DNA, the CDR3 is TGTGCCAGCAGTTTATGGGCAGGGAACACAGATACGCAGTATTTT. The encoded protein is CASSLWAGNTDTQYF.

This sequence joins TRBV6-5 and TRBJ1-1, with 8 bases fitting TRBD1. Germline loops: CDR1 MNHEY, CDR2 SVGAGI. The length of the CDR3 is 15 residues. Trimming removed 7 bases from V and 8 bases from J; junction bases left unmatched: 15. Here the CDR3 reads CASIAHGQGAREAFF. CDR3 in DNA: TGTGCCAGCATTGCTCATGGGCAGGGGGCGCGGGAAGCTTTCTTT.

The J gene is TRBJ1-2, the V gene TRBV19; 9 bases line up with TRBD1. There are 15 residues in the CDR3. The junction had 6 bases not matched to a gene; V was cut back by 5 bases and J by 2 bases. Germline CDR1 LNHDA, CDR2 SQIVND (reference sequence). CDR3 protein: CASSVSGTGNYGYTF. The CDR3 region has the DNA TGTGCCAGTAGTGTCTCCGGGACAGGGAACTATGGCTACACCTTC.

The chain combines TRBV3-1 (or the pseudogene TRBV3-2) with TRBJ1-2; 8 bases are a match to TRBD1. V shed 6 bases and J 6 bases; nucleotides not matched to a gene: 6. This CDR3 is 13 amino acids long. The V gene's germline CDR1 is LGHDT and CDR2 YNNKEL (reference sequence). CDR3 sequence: CASSLGQGDGYTF. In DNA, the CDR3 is TGTGCCAGCAGTCTCGGACAGGGCGATGGCTACACCTTC.

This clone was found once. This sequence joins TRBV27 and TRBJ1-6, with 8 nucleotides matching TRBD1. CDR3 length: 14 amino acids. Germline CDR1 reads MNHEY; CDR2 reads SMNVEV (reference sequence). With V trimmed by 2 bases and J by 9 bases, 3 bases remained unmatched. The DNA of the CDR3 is TGTGCCAGCAGTTTAGGGGACAGGAGTTCACCCCTCCACTTT. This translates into CASSLGDRSSPLHF.

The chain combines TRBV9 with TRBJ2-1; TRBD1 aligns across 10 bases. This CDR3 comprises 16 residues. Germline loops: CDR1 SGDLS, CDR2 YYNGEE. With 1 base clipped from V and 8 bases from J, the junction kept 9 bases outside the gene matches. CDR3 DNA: TGTGCCAGCAGCGTATGGGGCAGGACAGGGGGTGATGAGCAGTTCTTC. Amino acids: CASSVWGRTGGDEQFF. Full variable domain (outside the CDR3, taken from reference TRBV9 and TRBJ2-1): DSGVTQTPKHLITATGQRVTLRCSPRSGDLSVYWYQQSLDQGLQFLIQYYNGEERAKGNILERFSAQQFPDLHSELNLSSLELGDSALYFCASSVWGRTGGDEQFFGPGTRLTVL.